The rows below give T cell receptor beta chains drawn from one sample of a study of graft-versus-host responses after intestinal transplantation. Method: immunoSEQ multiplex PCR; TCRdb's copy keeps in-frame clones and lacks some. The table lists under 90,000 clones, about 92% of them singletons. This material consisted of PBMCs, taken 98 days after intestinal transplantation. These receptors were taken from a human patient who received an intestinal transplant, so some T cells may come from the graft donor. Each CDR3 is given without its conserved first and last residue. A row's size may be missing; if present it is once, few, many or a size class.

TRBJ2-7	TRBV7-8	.	ASSLSQFYEQY
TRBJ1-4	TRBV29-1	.	SVEDVGSEKLF
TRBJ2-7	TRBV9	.	ASNLDTPGRGGKAYEQY
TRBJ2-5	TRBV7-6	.	ASSPTTGGRETQY
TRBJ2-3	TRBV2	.	ASSPQGLHPGDTQY
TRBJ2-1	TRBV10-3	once	AISALAGGFNEQF
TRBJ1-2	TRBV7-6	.	ASSFTGDYGYT
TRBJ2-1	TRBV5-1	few	ASSLGDRGTNEQF
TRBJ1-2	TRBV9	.	ASSPRDGGFYGYT
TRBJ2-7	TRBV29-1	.	SVETGVAYEQY
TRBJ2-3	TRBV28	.	ASSLGLSTDTQY
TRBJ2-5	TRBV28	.	ASSLNRVSETQY
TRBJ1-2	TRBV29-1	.	SVGGGVYGYT
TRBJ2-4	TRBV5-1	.	ASSRSTGTGFNIQY
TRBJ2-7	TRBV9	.	ASSVGPGRHEQY
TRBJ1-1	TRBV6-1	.	ASGWRGPNTEAF
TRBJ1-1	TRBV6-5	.	ASNGDSPNTEAF
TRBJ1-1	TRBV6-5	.	ASSSRTGGTTEAF
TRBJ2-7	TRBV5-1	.	ASSLSGAEQY
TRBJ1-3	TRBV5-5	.	ASSLGASNSGNTIY
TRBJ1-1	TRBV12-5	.	ASGLGQGLATEAF
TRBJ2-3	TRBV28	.	ASSPAGSTDTQY
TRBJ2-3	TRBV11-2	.	ASSLGIGGTDTQY
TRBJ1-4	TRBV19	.	ARPRQGATNEKLF
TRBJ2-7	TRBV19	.	ASSDGTGAYEQY
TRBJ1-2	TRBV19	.	ASILVFKTGGSYGYT
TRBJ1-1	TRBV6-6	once	ASSYSIGRAF
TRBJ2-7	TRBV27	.	ASSWAGQYEQY
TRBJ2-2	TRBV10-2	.	ASRADRDRGTGELF
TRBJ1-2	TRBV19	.	ASSMGDTVRGYGYT
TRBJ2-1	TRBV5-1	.	ASSLGAGEWYNEQF
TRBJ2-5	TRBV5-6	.	ASRQDTRKETQY
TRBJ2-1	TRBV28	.	ASSAVGPSYNEQF
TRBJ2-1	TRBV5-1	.	ASSHFRGQPVNEQF
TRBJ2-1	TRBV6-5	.	ASSYSGGGYNEQF
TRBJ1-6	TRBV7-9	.	ASSLEGSRRDSPLH
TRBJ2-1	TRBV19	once	ASSMTSDNDEQF
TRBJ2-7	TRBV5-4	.	ASRDRDFPLEQY
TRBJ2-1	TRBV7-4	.	ASSLSARETYNEQF
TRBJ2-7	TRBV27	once	ASSLSTSGSYEQY
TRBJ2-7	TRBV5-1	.	ASSLGRTGSYEQY
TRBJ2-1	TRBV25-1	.	ASSESKGYNEQF
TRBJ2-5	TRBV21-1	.	ASSKDRGQETQY
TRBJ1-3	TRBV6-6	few	ASSYRGAGNTIY
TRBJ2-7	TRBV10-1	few	ASSVGTSSYEQY
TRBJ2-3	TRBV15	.	ATSRDSASTDTQY